These 21 T cell receptor beta chains were all obtained from the same sample, sequenced in a study of T cell responses to AZD1222 COVID-19 vaccine. The protocol was immunoSEQ multiplex PCR, while the TCRdb copy is restricted to in-frame clones and leaves out a portion. The profile shows 150,000 to 200,000 clones, around 93% of them singletons. The source material was peripheral blood, sampled on day 0 of AZD1222 vaccination. The receptors derive from an adult in good health.

Of note for this clone: A junction boundary mismatches the germline segment, possibly from a read error. This sequence joins TRBV9 and TRBJ2-1; D not certain. The length of the CDR3 is 9 residues. Germline V CDR1 and CDR2: SGDLS, YYNGEE. The DNA for the CDR3 is TGTGCCCTTTCCTGGCGACCCCTCTTC. This codes for CALSWRPLF.

The rearrangement uses TRBV7-9 and TRBJ2-1, with 9 bases that match TRBD2. Germline V gene sequence: CDR1 SEHNR, CDR2 FQNEAQ (reference sequence). V shed 7 bases, J shed 0 bases, and the junction held 13 bases outside the gene matches. The CDR3 spans 18 residues. The CDR3 DNA is TGTGCCAGCACCCCCCCCGAGGGTAGCGGGAGCTCCTACAATGAGCAGTTCTTC. Its translation: CASTPPEGSGSSYNEQFF. The variable domain in full, with the rest retrieved from reference TRBV7-9 and TRBJ2-1, is DTGVSQNPRHKITKRGQNVTFRCDPISEHNRLYWYRQTLGQGPEFLTYFQNEAQLEKSRLLSDRFSAERPKGSFSTLEIQRTEQGDSAMYLCASTPPEGSGSSYNEQFFGPGTRLTVL.

The V gene is TRBV6-6, the J gene TRBJ1-6; unclear D gene. The germline V gene has CDR1 MNHNY and CDR2 SVGAGI (reference sequence). The CDR3 totals 14 residues. V lost 6 bases, J lost 7 bases, and 13 bases lay in between. The CDR3 region has the DNA TGTGCCAGCAGCTGGAAGACCTTGAATTCACCCCTCCACTTT. It yields the protein CASSWKTLNSPLHF.

The V call is TRBV6-5, the J call TRBJ1-1; D is ambiguous. V lost 3 bases and J 1 base, leaving 6 bases between the germline ends. The V gene's germline CDR1 is MNHEY and CDR2 SVGAGI. The length of the CDR3 is 13 residues. The CDR3 DNA is TGTGCCAGCAGTTATCACACGAACACTGAAGCTTTCTTT. Translating gives CASSYHTNTEAFF.

This sequence joins TRBV18 and TRBJ1-1; D is unresolved. The germline V gene encodes CDR1 KGHSH and CDR2 LQKENI. The CDR3 has 13 amino acids. V was pared by 2 bases and J by 5 bases, with 9 bases between. The CDR3 region is CASSPDGGTEAFF. The DNA for the CDR3 is TGTGCCAGCTCACCAGACGGAGGTACTGAAGCTTTCTTT.

V usage is TRBV19 and J usage is TRBJ2-7, with 7 bases matching TRBD1. Trimming cost V 5 bases and J 5 bases; bases outside gene matches: 12. This CDR3 contains 15 residues. The germline V gene encodes CDR1 LNHDA and CDR2 SQIVND (reference sequence). The CDR3 region has the DNA TGTGCCAGTAGTCCTCGGGACAGCCCTCCCCACGAGCAGTACTTC. Translation gives CASSPRDSPPHEQYF.

This rearrangement joins TRBV4-1 to TRBJ1-1; D call uncertain. Germline V gene lookup returns CDR1 MGHRA and CDR2 YSYEKL. V was pared by 4 bases and J by 3 bases, with 21 bases between. The CDR3 runs to 17 residues. CDR3 sequence: CASSPLVGGVWDTEAFF. CDR3 in DNA: TGCGCCAGCAGCCCCCTAGTTGGCGGGGTTTGGGACACTGAAGCTTTCTTT.

This chain uses TRBV5-6 with TRBJ2-1, with D tentatively TRBD1 (5 bases). CDR3 length equals 16 residues. Trimming took 3 bases from V and 0 from J, leaving 13 bases between them. Germline V lookup: CDR1 SGHDT, CDR2 YYEEEE. CDR3 residues: CASSYKGFSSYNEQFF. CDR3 nucleotides: TGTGCCAGCAGCTACAAGGGGTTTAGCTCCTACAATGAGCAGTTCTTC.

The rearrangement joins TRBV19 to TRBJ1-5; perhaps TRBD1 as D (5 bases). The CDR3 totals 14 residues. Germline V gene sequence: CDR1 LNHDA, CDR2 SQIVND (reference sequence). The V and J ends lost 9 bases and 0 bases respectively, with 12 bases between them. The CDR3: CASKSGTSNQPQHF. For the CDR3, the DNA is TGTGCCAGCAAGTCAGGGACTAGCAATCAGCCCCAGCATTTT.

The chain couples TRBV4-3 to TRBJ2-7; TRBD2 aligns across 10 bases. The CDR3 totals 19 residues. The germline V gene has CDR1 LGHNA and CDR2 YSLEER. V shed 2 bases and J 2 bases; nucleotides not matched to a gene: 15. This chain's CDR3 is CASSQHARLAGRITYEQYF. The CDR3 coding sequence is TGCGCCAGCAGCCAACACGCCCGACTAGCGGGTCGAATTACCTACGAGCAGTACTTC.

The V gene is TRBV5-1, the J gene TRBJ1-2, with D possibly TRBD1 on 5 matching bases. Germline V gene data show CDR1 as SGHRS and CDR2 as YFSETQ. Trimming removed 4 bases at V and 6 bases at J, with 19 bases between. CDR3 length: 15 residues. DNA of the CDR3: TGCGCCAGCAGCCCCCTCGAAGGGACGATTAATGGCTACACCTTC. Encoded protein: CASSPLEGTINGYTF.

V is TRBV2 and J is TRBJ1-5; the D gene is possibly TRBD1 (6 bases). Trimming stripped 6 bases from V and 2 bases from J, with 11 bases between. The CDR3 extends over 14 amino acids. Germline V lookup: CDR1 SNHLY, CDR2 FYNNEI. Here the CDR3 reads CASRGRGGNQPQHF. The CDR3, as DNA: TGTGCCAGCAGGGGCAGGGGAGGCAATCAGCCCCAGCATTTT.

The genes are TRBV28 and TRBJ2-1; 10 bases fit TRBD1. Germline CDR1 is MDHEN and CDR2 is SYDVKM. Germline trimming cut 6 bases from V and 3 bases from J; bases unmatched to any gene: 5. The CDR3 length is 15 residues. CDR3 nucleotides: TGTGCCAGCAGCTCCGGGACAGGGGACTACAATGAGCAGTTCTTC. Translation: CASSSGTGDYNEQFF.

V and J are TRBV15 and TRBJ2-2, with a weak D call TRBD2 (6 bases). V dropped 0 bases and J dropped 10 bases, with 21 bases sitting between them. Germline V lookup: CDR1 LNHNV, CDR2 YYDKDF (reference sequence). CDR3 length: 17 amino acids. The CDR3 DNA is TGTGCCACCAGCAGAGAACTCGGGAGAAGGTCGGCCGAGGAGCTGTTTTTT. It yields the protein CATSRELGRRSAEELFF.

This clone was observed a handful of times. V is TRBV4-1 and J is TRBJ2-7; D assignment may be TRBD1 or TRBD2 (5 bases each). Germline-derived CDR1 and CDR2 are MGHRA and YSYEKL. The CDR3 covers 15 residues. The germline V and J ends were trimmed by 0 bases and 4 bases, with 13 bases remaining between them. CDR3 DNA sequence: TGCGCCAGCAGCCAAGAACCCGGGGCAAGGTACGAGCAGTACTTC. It is translated as CASSQEPGARYEQYF.

CDR3 coding DNA: TGTGCCACCACCGGGGGTGAAAAACTGTTTTTT. This sequence encodes CATTGGEKLFF. The chain couples TRBV6-5 to TRBJ1-4, with D maybe TRBD1 (5 bases). This CDR3 contains 11 residues. Looked up from germline, CDR1 is MNHEY and CDR2 is SVGAGI. Trimming pared 10 bases from V and 7 bases from J, leaving 10 bases between.

V usage is TRBV30 and J usage is TRBJ2-3; D remains unclear. CDR1 and CDR2 from the germline V gene are GTSNPN and SVGIG (reference sequence). Deletions cut 2 bases from V and 8 bases from J, with 14 bases between. The CDR3 has 13 residues. The CDR3 sequence: CAWSSAAQGTQYF. CDR3 nucleotide sequence: TGTGCCTGGAGTTCCGCGGCCCAAGGTACGCAGTATTTT.

This rearrangement joins TRBV6-2 or TRBV6-3 to TRBJ1-5, with 9 bases matching TRBD1. V was pared by 0 bases and J by 5 bases, with 5 bases of the junction left unmatched. The germline V gene encodes CDR1 MNHEY and CDR2 SVGEGT. CDR3 length: 16 residues. The CDR3 DNA sequence: TGTGCCAGCAGTTACTCGAGGACAGGGGATTATCAGCCCCAGCATTTT. The encoded protein is CASSYSRTGDYQPQHF.

This CDR3 reads CATRRANEQFF. CDR3 nucleotides: TGTGCCACCCGCAGGGCCAATGAGCAGTTCTTC. The chain employs TRBV25-1 and TRBJ2-1; the D gene is possibly TRBD1 (5 bases). CDR3 length: 11 residues. Germline values: CDR1 MGHDK, CDR2 SYGVNS. Trimming removed 10 bases from V and 6 bases from J, with 10 bases in between.

The sample holds one count of this clone. This chain uses TRBV5-1 with TRBJ1-2; 8 bases agree with TRBD1. The CDR3 has 16 amino acids. Trimming cost V 0 bases and J 4 bases; bases outside gene matches: 8. CDR1 is SGHRS and CDR2 is YFSETQ in the germline V gene. CDR3 sequence (DNA): TGCGCCAGCAGCTTGGTGGCAGGGGGCGCCGTCTATGGCTACACCTTC. Translating gives CASSLVAGGAVYGYTF.

V is TRBV2 and J is TRBJ1-1, with D hard to call. The V end was cut by 8 bases, the J end by 5 bases, with 12 bases between. Germline CDR1 reads SNHLY; CDR2 reads FYNNEI. This CDR3 is built from 12 residues. Here the CDR3 DNA reads TGTGCCAGCGGACGATGGGTAACTGAAGCTTTCTTT. This gives the protein CASGRWVTEAFF.